This T cell receptor beta chain is drawn from a study of shared clonotypes between healthy human individuals. The study, taken as a whole, reports: Non-shared clonotypes had lower generation probabilities than clonotypes shared by all four sorted-subset donors.

Per germline, CDR1 MNHEY and CDR2 SMNVEV (reference sequence). This CDR3 is 16 amino acids long. V was pared by 5 bases and J by 4 bases, with 18 bases between. Points on this clone: What it binds is not known.

Clones were sequenced by immunoSEQ multiplex PCR, and TCRdb holds only the in-frame ones, with some missing. The sample has some 1 million clones; approximately 76% are singletons. This sequence joins TRBV27 and TRBJ2-1, with D tentatively TRBD1 (6 bases). Sequences were obtained from memory CD4+ T cells sorted from blood. The subset is: CD45RA-negative fraction. This TCR was sampled from a man between 18 and 35 years old in good health. CDR3 sequence reads: CASSDSDSALYNEQFF. The CDR3 DNA sequence: TGTGCCAGCAGTGACTCGGACAGCGCACTTTACAATGAGCAGTTCTTC.